Listed below are T cell receptor beta chains from one sample, sequenced in a study of early T cells in non-severe SARS-CoV-2 infection. Using its own MiXCR run on the 5' RACE reads, TCRdb lists one record per CDR3 protein. The data show fewer than 85,000 distinct CDR3 sequences, around 15% seen once. The specimen sequenced was whole blood. The receptors were sampled from an adult who was a healthcare worker with PCR-confirmed SARS-CoV-2 infection or an uninfected control (not recorded which). The CDR3 runs from the conserved cysteine through the conserved F or W. The order of the fields is J gene, V gene, D gene, clone size, CDR3 protein, CDR3 DNA. A D gene is named only where the DNA matches it firmly. Clone size is shown for a subset of rows, as once, few, many or a class of expanded clone.

>TRBJ2-3|TRBV11-2|TRBD2|few
CASSLDVAGNTDTQYF
TGTGCCAGCAGCTTAGACGTAGCGGGGAACACAGATACGCAGTATTTT
>TRBJ2-2|TRBV7-8|NA|NA
CASSLMGTPNTGELFF
TGTGCCAGCAGCTTAATGGGGACTCCCAACACCGGGGAGCTGTTTTTT
>TRBJ2-2|TRBV7-3|TRBD1|NA
CASSSGTASSGELFF
TGTGCCAGCAGCTCCGGGACAGCATCTTCCGGGGAGCTGTTTTTT
>TRBJ1-1|TRBV7-6|NA|NA
CASSLTGSPNMNTEAFF
TGTGCCAGCAGCTTGACTGGGTCACCAAACATGAACACTGAAGCTTTCTTT
>TRBJ2-5|TRBV4-2|TRBD2|few
CASSQELAGGTQETQYF
TGTGCCAGCAGCCAAGAACTAGCGGGGGGTACTCAAGAGACCCAGTACTTC
>TRBJ2-7|TRBV5-1|NA|few
CASSLRPGATYEQYF
TGCGCCAGCAGCTTACGTCCGGGGGCCACCTACGAGCAGTACTTC
>TRBJ2-7|TRBV7-2|TRBD1|NA
CASSLEGQGFEQYF
TGTGCCAGCAGCTTAGAGGGACAGGGGTTCGAGCAGTACTTC
>TRBJ2-7|TRBV7-2|NA|NA
CASSPAFSRHYEQYF
TGTGCCAGCAGCCCGGCGTTCTCTCGACACTACGAGCAGTACTTC
>TRBJ2-7|TRBV7-8|NA|NA
CASSQGVVNSYEQYF
TGTGCCAGCAGCCAGGGAGTCGTTAACTCCTACGAGCAGTACTTC
>TRBJ1-6|TRBV2|NA|many
CASRDQGVNRSPLHF
TGTGCCAGCAGGGATCAGGGAGTAAACAGATCACCCCTCCACTTT
>TRBJ2-3|TRBV14|TRBD1|NA
CASSQSPYRGDTQYF
TGTGCCAGCAGCCAAAGTCCTTACAGGGGAGATACGCAGTATTTT
>TRBJ2-2|TRBV18|TRBD2|few
CASSPSTGGLRTGELFF
TGTGCCAGCTCACCCTCTACGGGGGGACTACGCACCGGGGAGCTGTTTTTT
>TRBJ1-5|TRBV5-4|NA|NA
CATREGNQPQHF
TGTGCCACTCGGGAGGGCAATCAGCCCCAGCATTTT
>TRBJ2-1|TRBV7-2|NA|few
CASSLSTSSYNEQFF
TGTGCCAGCAGCCTTAGTACATCCTCCTACAATGAGCAGTTCTTC
>TRBJ1-4|TRBV7-2|TRBD1|NA
CASSSRTGGLTETNEKLFF
TGTGCCAGCAGCTCCCGGACAGGGGGCTTGACTGAGACTAATGAAAAACTGTTTTTT
>TRBJ1-1|TRBV9|NA|many
CASSVVVPQNTEAFF
TGTGCCAGCAGCGTCGTAGTCCCACAGAACACTGAAGCTTTCTTT
>TRBJ1-3|TRBV12-3/TRBV12-4|NA|many
CASSLPPSGDTIYF
TGTGCCAGCAGTCTTCCCCCCAGCGGTGACACCATATATTTT
>TRBJ1-1|TRBV9|NA|many
CASSVGPTFTEAFF
TGTGCCAGCAGCGTAGGACCGACTTTCACTGAAGCTTTCTTT
>TRBJ2-5|TRBV29-1|TRBD1|many
CSVVGTASGAQYF
TGCAGCGTTGTAGGGACAGCATCAGGGGCCCAGTACTTC
>TRBJ2-7|TRBV12-3/TRBV12-4|NA|many
CASSRQVSEQYF
TGTGCCAGCAGTAGACAGGTTTCCGAGCAGTACTTC
>TRBJ1-1|TRBV28|NA|few
CASKITKGRHEAFF
TGTGCCAGCAAAATAACCAAGGGACGGCATGAAGCTTTCTTT
>TRBJ2-3|TRBV29-1|TRBD1|few
CSASGQGIAGTDTQYF
TGCAGCGCCTCGGGACAGGGTATTGCTGGCACAGATACGCAGTATTTT
>TRBJ1-2|TRBV20-1|TRBD1|NA
CSARPSRGQGLGYTF
TGCAGTGCTAGGCCCTCTAGGGGACAGGGGTTGGGCTACACCTTC
>TRBJ2-3|TRBV20-1|TRBD2|few
CSAREREASEYF
TGCAGTGCTAGAGAGCGGGAGGCTAGCGAGTATTTT
>TRBJ2-1|TRBV5-5|TRBD1|few
CASSLVVGTAHEQFF
TGTGCCAGCAGCTTGGTCGTAGGGACAGCCCATGAGCAGTTCTTC
>TRBJ1-5|TRBV19|NA|many
CASKTGTLYSNQPQHF
TGTGCCAGTAAAACAGGGACTCTTTATAGCAATCAGCCCCAGCATTTT
>TRBJ2-3|TRBV2|TRBD2|NA
CASSEPGLASTDTQYF
TGTGCCAGCAGTGAACCGGGACTAGCTAGCACAGATACGCAGTATTTT
>TRBJ1-4|TRBV20-1|TRBD1|NA
CSARRTGVTNEKLFF
TGCAGTGCTAGGCGGACAGGGGTAACTAATGAAAAACTGTTTTTT
>TRBJ1-1|TRBV6-6|NA|few
CASSLQTITGSNTEAFF
TGTGCCAGCAGCCTCCAGACGATCACGGGGTCGAACACTGAAGCTTTCTTT
>TRBJ2-7|TRBV9|NA|few
CASSVGTLPYEQYF
TGTGCCAGCAGCGTCGGGACACTACCCTACGAGCAGTACTTC
>TRBJ2-5|TRBV12-3/TRBV12-4|NA|NA
CASNDGKETQYF
TGTGCCAGCAACGACGGAAAAGAGACCCAGTACTTC
>TRBJ2-7|TRBV20-1|NA|few
CSASASEQYF
TGCAGTGCTAGCGCGTCTGAGCAGTACTTC
>TRBJ2-5|TRBV7-2|TRBD2|few
CASSNYLVAGGHKTQYF
TGTGCCAGCTCAAACTACCTAGTGGCGGGAGGGCATAAGACCCAGTACTTC
>TRBJ2-3|TRBV11-2|TRBD2|NA
CASSSEGREGNGDTQYF
TGTGCCAGCAGCTCGGAGGGGCGGGAGGGTAACGGAGATACGCAGTATTTT
>TRBJ2-7|TRBV27|NA|few
CASSLRGSRYEQYF
TGTGCCAGCAGCCTTAGGGGCTCAAGGTACGAGCAGTACTTC
>TRBJ1-4|TRBV7-6|NA|few
CALPGGLTTNEKLFF
TGTGCCTTACCCGGGGGACTAACAACTAATGAAAAACTGTTTTTT
>TRBJ1-5|TRBV20-1|NA|NA
CSASRVGPQPQHF
TGCAGTGCTAGCAGGGTCGGGCCGCAGCCCCAGCATTTT
>TRBJ1-3|TRBV5-4|NA|few
CASSFEGITGNTIYF
TGTGCCAGCAGCTTCGAGGGGATAACTGGAAACACCATATATTTT
>TRBJ2-7|TRBV29-1|NA|few
CSVPDTSSYEQYF
TGCAGCGTCCCGGACACGAGCTCCTACGAGCAGTACTTC
>TRBJ2-7|TRBV7-9|NA|many
CASSSGQESYEQYF
TGTGCCAGCAGCTCGGGCCAGGAGTCCTACGAGCAGTACTTC
>TRBJ2-1|TRBV18|TRBD2|NA
CASSDSGGFYMLQFF
TGTGCCAGCTCAGATAGCGGGGGGTTTTACATGCTGCAGTTCTTC
>TRBJ1-1|TRBV18|NA|many
CASSPLEANTEAFF
TGTGCCAGCTCACCCCTAGAAGCTAACACTGAAGCTTTCTTT
>TRBJ2-1|TRBV20-1|NA|few
CSAATRWDRSEQFF
TGCAGTGCTGCTACTAGGTGGGACCGGAGTGAGCAGTTCTTC